This T cell receptor beta chain emerged from a study of T cell responses to AZD1222 COVID-19 vaccine. Method: immunoSEQ multiplex PCR; TCRdb's copy keeps in-frame clones and lacks some. The profile shows over 75,000 clones, around 85% of them singletons. In the case of this clone: Its antigen is unknown. Other nucleotide sequences from this sample produce the same CDR3.

Study-wide results and limits: Spike-wide vaccine-associated CD4 TCRs dominated at 160-218 and 743-854. At baseline, seropositivity was found in only a handful of AZD1222 recipients. Donors were largely white British and mainly female; clonal diversity was possibly underestimated.

The TCR comes from an adult who received the AZD1222 COVID-19 vaccine. The source material was peripheral blood, sampled 28 days after the second AZD1222 dose.

The CDR3 DNA is TGTGCTAGTGGTCTGGGGACAGGGCGGGACACTGAAGCTTTCTTT. Protein sequence: CASGLGTGRDTEAFF. The chain uses TRBV12-5 and TRBJ1-1; 9 bases line up with TRBD1. Trimming took 5 bases from V and 3 from J; bases not matched to a gene: 7. The CDR3 sequence is 15 residues long. Per the germline V gene, CDR1 is LGHNT and CDR2 is FRNRAP.